This T cell receptor (beta chain) was retrieved from a study of T cells in Graves' hyperthyroidism and ophthalmopathy (dated by TCRdb to between 2017 and 2020). With respect to the entire study: Peripheral blood was sampled at the time of initial diagnosis, prior to any treatment. To identify distinguishing TCR V-J signatures, a discovery cohort of about 100 patients was used, comprising roughly 45 with Graves' ophthalmopathy and 57 with stable Graves' hyperthyroidism. Whether ophthalmopathy could be predicted prospectively was tested in an independent validation cohort made up of about 18 hyperthyroidism patients plus 17 patients who later progressed to ophthalmopathy. The 75 to 100 discovery patients were divided at random into training and test sets in a 7:3 ratio. Thyroid tissue and blood T-cell repertoires from roughly 6 Graves' hyperthyroidism patients were also compared in the study. Once sampling was done, hyperthyroidism patients were given methimazole at a starting dose of 30 mg daily, whereas ophthalmopathy patients were given high-dose intravenous methylprednisolone. The paper reports TCR Vbeta CDR3 sequencing of over 120 peripheral blood samples: 43 ophthalmopathy, under 80 hyperthyroidism and approximately 17 progressor patients.

V loses 6 bases at its end and J loses 2 bases; junction bases beyond the gene matches: 5. The CDR3 contains 14 residues, cysteine and phenylalanine counted. Of the read, only the CDR3 DNA is kept; its 42 bases are in frame from base 1. The germline V gene (reference sequence) supplies CDR1 GTSNPN and CDR2 SVGIG. The TCR beta CDR3 regions were amplified from RNA transcripts. The TCR CDR3 was subjected to a first round of RT-PCR using the HTBI primer set and the Qiagen OneStep RT-PCR kit. A second multiplex PCR round built the libraries, followed by size selection and purification. Libraries were sequenced paired-end with 100 bp reads on an Illumina HiSeq2000. The authors' analysis ran thus. SOAPnuke was used to process the raw data, removing reads that contained adapters or uncalled bases, had a mean Phred below 15, or lacked an exact match to the constant primer or identifier. High-quality paired reads were merged using COPE v1.2.5, and each unique nucleotide sequence was defined as a clonotype. MiTCR v1.1 was used to align clonotypes to the IMGT TRBV, TRBD and TRBJ reference segments. Analysis was restricted to V-J combinations with a frequency above 0.0001, which covered about 99% of repertoires. A TCS score was defined as the ratio of F50 (clonal expansion) to E x V (chaos), with BLOSUM62-based TCRdist applied between CDR3 peptides within each V-J. Welch's t-statistics and random forest reduced roughly 540 V-J features to 13, which were used in a naive Bayes classifier (R e1071). The raw public reads went through TCRdb reprocessing: fastp at Q25, MiXCR clone calling, in-frame beta chains kept. Rows are combined by CDR3 protein, so each entry shows the most common genes and DNA. The V and J calls here are based on TCRdb, not the publication. The sample table records about 400,000 distinct CDR3 sequences; 11% to 15% of these occur just once. Approximately 29% of the sample is taken by the ten largest.

This clonotype was detected many times. This clone's antigen is unknown. Base qualities are not recorded, but no much larger clone differs from it by a single base. In the ophthalmopathy patients, disease was moderately to severely active, with a Clinical Activity Score of 3 or more, a NOSPECS grade of 4 or more, and a duration of less than 3 months. Any patient with an uncontrolled infection, another autoimmune disease, pregnancy or lactation was excluded. Diagnoses were established on the basis of clinical symptoms, serum thyroxine and TRAb, thyroid ultrasound, and orbital computed tomography. Ficoll-Paque density gradient centrifugation was used to isolate PBMCs from around 10 ml of fresh peripheral blood. Total RNA was extracted with Trizol reagent, and quality was checked on an Agilent 2100 Bioanalyzer. Paper-wide results and their limitations: Most expanded thyroid clonotypes (frequency above 0.001) were also detected in blood, a finding suggesting that blood repertoires may reflect thyroid immune responses. In validation, the model predicted progression to ophthalmopathy with around 71% sensitivity and less than 80% specificity, a median of 6.5 months before onset. No statistical method was used to set the sample size in advance, and investigators knew the group allocation. A model built on a 13 V-J signature distinguished ophthalmopathy from stable hyperthyroidism, reaching around 87% sensitivity and about 81% specificity in cross-validation and 80%/75% in testing.

The sequence was collected from a man aged 45 to 65 with Graves' ophthalmopathy. Sequencing input: blood. The rearranged chain carries TRBV30 and TRBJ1-4, and 8 junctional nucleotides match TRBD1. The nucleotides read TGTGCCTGCACCAGACAGGGGACTAATGAAAAACTGTTTTTT. It is translated as CACTRQGTNEKLFF.